Shown below are 23 T cell receptor beta chains from a single sample sequenced in a study of T cell changes during pregnancy in multiple sclerosis. Only in-frame clones appear in the TCRdb table, and some are missing; sequencing was by immunoSEQ multiplex PCR. The sample carries about 59,000 clones, 90% to 95% recorded once. Sequenced material: CD8+ T cells from peripheral blood mononuclear cells, taken after pregnancy. These receptors all stem from a female donor with multiple sclerosis, enrolled in a pregnancy study.

This chain links TRBV27 with TRBJ2-7, with 7 bases lining up with TRBD2. The CDR3 totals 20 residues. Germline V gene sequence: CDR1 MNHEY, CDR2 SMNVEV (reference sequence). V shed 6 bases, J shed 0 bases, and the junction held 23 bases outside the gene matches. The CDR3 DNA follows: TGTGCCAGCAGCCCAATAGACGGTTATGACGGGACTAAAACCTCCTACGAGCAGTACTTC. Protein: CASSPIDGYDGTKTSYEQYF.

J is TRBJ2-1 and V is TRBV2, with D perhaps TRBD2 (7 bases). The CDR3 is 15 amino acids. Germline CDR1 and CDR2: SNHLY and FYNNEI. The ends were cut back, 6 bases at V and 6 bases at J, with 18 bases in the middle. The DNA of the CDR3 is TGTGCCAGCAGCGAATGGGGGGGGCCGGGCAATGAGCAGTTCTTC. Translation: CASSEWGGPGNEQFF.

This rearrangement joins TRBV5-6 to TRBJ1-3; possibly TRBD1 for D (5 bases). The CDR3 has 14 residues. Germline V CDR1 and CDR2: SGHDT, YYEEEE. V gave up 7 bases and J gave up 2 bases, with 13 bases separating them. Here the CDR3 reads CASSLGGAGNTIYF. In nucleotides, the CDR3 is TGTGCCAGCTCCCTGGGGGGGGCTGGAAACACCATATATTTT.

The J gene is TRBJ1-5, the V gene TRBV28, with 12 nucleotides matching TRBD1. Germline V gene data show CDR1 as MDHEN and CDR2 as SYDVKM. The junction had 6 bases not matched to a gene; V was cut back by 5 bases and J by 7 bases. This CDR3 comprises 15 residues. DNA for the CDR3: TGTGCCAGCAGTCTCGGGACAGGGGGCGTCCAGCCCCAGCATTTT. This translates into CASSLGTGGVQPQHF.

This CDR3 reads CASSLVVRDRHPSDEQYF. The CDR3 region has the DNA TGTGCCAGCAGCTTAGTAGTCCGAGACCGACATCCTTCGGACGAGCAGTACTTC. The V gene is TRBV13, the J gene TRBJ2-7, with unresolved D. CDR1 is PRHDT, CDR2 FYEKMQ, per germline (reference sequence). The V gene lost 1 base and the J gene lost 5 bases, with 24 bases spanning the gap. The CDR3 runs to 18 residues.

The rearrangement uses TRBV7-9 and TRBJ1-2; a weak D match, TRBD1 (6 bases). Trimming pared 3 bases from V and 7 bases from J, leaving 9 bases between. This CDR3 region has 12 residues. Germline V gene sequence: CDR1 SEHNR, CDR2 FQNEAQ (reference sequence). CDR3 region: CASSFNRAGYTF. The CDR3 coding sequence is TGTGCCAGCAGCTTTAACAGGGCTGGCTACACCTTC.

The chain is built from TRBV11-2 and TRBJ2-7, with D possibly matching TRBD2 (6 bases). Trimming cost V 5 bases and J 0 bases, with 14 bases left between them. This CDR3 is 15 amino acids long. From germline, CDR1 is SGHAT and CDR2 FQNNGV. Here the CDR3 DNA reads TGTGCCAGCAGCCTTTCGGGACTGACCTCCTACGAGCAGTACTTC. Translation: CASSLSGLTSYEQYF. The variable domain in full, completed from reference TRBV11-2 and TRBJ2-7, reads EAGVAQSPRYKIIEKRQSVAFWCNPISGHATLYWYQQILGQGPKLLIQFQNNGVVDDSQLPKDRFSAERLKGVDSTLKIQPAKLEDSAVYLCASSLSGLTSYEQYFGPGTRLTVT.

This clone was observed a single time. The rearrangement links TRBV19 to TRBJ1-5; D not resolved. The V end was cut by 3 bases, the J end by 1 base, with 10 bases between. The CDR3 consists of 15 residues. Germline CDR1 is LNHDA and CDR2 is SQIVND (reference sequence). In DNA, the CDR3 is TGTGCCAGTAGTATTGGTACATTGAGCAATCAGCCCCAGCATTTT. This gives the protein CASSIGTLSNQPQHF.

This clone was observed once. The chain joins TRBV19 to TRBJ2-2; TRBD2 matches 10 bases. J was trimmed by 5 bases and V by 6 bases; bases with no gene match: 12. The V gene's germline CDR1 is LNHDA and CDR2 SQIVND (reference sequence). The length of the CDR3 is 17 residues. This CDR3 is CASSPTVAGGWTGELFF. CDR3 DNA: TGTGCCAGTAGCCCGACCGTAGCGGGAGGATGGACCGGGGAGCTGTTTTTT.

This clone was observed once. The rearrangement joins TRBV27 to TRBJ2-1; D is unclear. Per the germline V gene, CDR1 is MNHEY and CDR2 is SMNVEV (reference sequence). Trimming stripped 3 bases from V and 5 bases from J, with 5 bases between. The CDR3 sequence is 12 residues long. CDR3 region: CASSFGHNEQFF. DNA of the CDR3: TGTGCCAGCAGTTTTGGGCACAATGAGCAGTTCTTC.

This clone was detected only once. V usage is TRBV5-6 and J usage is TRBJ2-4, with a weak D call TRBD1 (6 bases). Germline V gene data show CDR1 as SGHDT and CDR2 as YYEEEE. This CDR3 comprises 14 residues. V was trimmed by 0 bases and J by 4 bases, leaving 8 bases between them. The CDR3 loop reads CASSLVQGKNIQYF. CDR3 nucleotides: TGTGCCAGCAGCTTGGTTCAGGGGAAAAACATTCAGTACTTC.

V usage is TRBV30 and J usage is TRBJ2-7; 7 nucleotides match TRBD2. With V trimmed by 2 bases and J by 6 bases, 7 bases remained unmatched. This CDR3 is 13 amino acids long. CDR1 is GTSNPN, CDR2 SVGIG, per germline (reference sequence). The CDR3 coding sequence is TGTGCCTGGAGTCCGATGGGGGGGGGCGAGCAGTACTTC. This encodes CAWSPMGGGEQYF.

V gene TRBV4-1 combines with J gene TRBJ2-7, with D possibly being TRBD2 (5 bases). Per the germline V gene, CDR1 is MGHRA and CDR2 is YSYEKL. Trimming took 4 bases from V and 3 from J, leaving 13 bases between them. This CDR3 has 14 amino acids. CDR3 sequence (DNA): TGCGCCAGCAGCCCTTCGGGATTCAACTACGAGCAGTACTTC. Its protein product is CASSPSGFNYEQYF.

V and J are TRBV7-8 and TRBJ1-1, with D possibly matching TRBD1 (5 bases). The V gene lost 1 base and the J gene lost 3 bases, with 15 bases spanning the gap. The CDR3 totals 16 residues. CDR1 and CDR2 (germline): SGHVS, FQNEAQ. The CDR3 DNA reads as TGTGCCAGCAGCTTAGTCGCGGGACCGGGGGACACTGAAGCTTTCTTT. Protein sequence: CASSLVAGPGDTEAFF. The full variable domain, in which reference TRBV7-8 and TRBJ1-1 provide the parts outside the CDR3, is GAGVSQSPRYKVAKRGQDVALRCDPISGHVSLFWYQQALGQGPEFLTYFQNEAQLDKSGLPSDRFFAERPEGSVSTLKIQRTQQEDSAVYLCASSLVAGPGDTEAFFGQGTRLTVV.

This clone showed up just once. The chain couples TRBV29-1 to TRBJ1-2; TRBD1 agrees at 9 bases. V lost 7 bases to trimming and J lost 2 bases; unmatched junction nucleotides: 5. The CDR3 covers 13 residues. Per the germline V gene, CDR1 is SQVTM and CDR2 is ANQGSEA. This CDR3 is CSALQGANYGYTF. CDR3 coding DNA: TGCAGCGCCTTACAGGGGGCCAACTATGGCTACACCTTC.

This chain connects TRBV19 to TRBJ2-7, with TRBD1 as a possible D gene (5 bases). From germline, CDR1 is LNHDA and CDR2 SQIVND (reference sequence). V lost 5 bases to trimming and J lost 5 bases, with 13 bases between them. The CDR3 is made up of 13 amino acids. CDR3 amino acids: CASSLGRVDEQYF. The DNA of the CDR3 is TGTGCCAGTAGTCTCGGCAGGGTCGACGAGCAGTACTTC.

The chain has TRBV4-3 and TRBJ2-2; 8 nucleotides align to TRBD1. This CDR3 has 18 amino acids. Germline CDR1 LGHNA, CDR2 YSLEER. V gave up 0 bases and J gave up 1 base; unmatched junction bases: 7. Written as DNA, the CDR3 is TGCGCCAGCAGCCAAGAAGGGTTTGGGACAGGGAACACCGGGGAGCTGTTTTTT. Translation: CASSQEGFGTGNTGELFF.

The J gene is TRBJ2-3, the V gene TRBV13; TRBD2 aligns across 8 bases. V trimming: 7 bases; J trimming: 3 bases; junction bases outside the gene matches: 21. CDR3 length: 19 amino acids. In germline, CDR1 is PRHDT, CDR2 FYEKMQ (reference sequence). The CDR3: CASTQRGGSGREVTDTQYF. For the CDR3, the DNA is TGTGCCAGCACCCAGAGAGGGGGATCTGGGCGGGAGGTAACAGATACGCAGTATTTT. The entire variable domain, with the rest obtained from reference TRBV13 and TRBJ2-3, is as follows: AAGVIQSPRHLIKEKRETATLKCYPIPRHDTVYWYQQGPGQDPQFLISFYEKMQSDKGSIPDRFSAQQFSDYHSELNMSSLELGDSALYFCASTQRGGSGREVTDTQYFGPGTRLTVL.

The chain's CDR3 is CASSLAASRYEQYF. For the CDR3, the DNA is TGTGCCAGCAGCTTAGCTGCCTCCAGGTACGAGCAGTACTTC. This chain links TRBV11-2 with TRBJ2-7; D ambiguous. The V gene's germline CDR1 is SGHAT and CDR2 FQNNGV. V shed 1 base and J shed 4 bases, with 11 bases lying between them. The CDR3 extends over 14 amino acids.

This chain joins TRBV7-6 and TRBJ1-5, with D perhaps TRBD1 (5 bases). From germline, CDR1 is SGHVS and CDR2 FNYEAQ. This CDR3 has 16 amino acids. V dropped 1 base and J dropped 11 bases, with 21 bases sitting between them. In nucleotides, the CDR3 is TGTGCCAGCAGCTTAGGTTGGGGGGTGGAGGGTGTGGCCCAGCATTTT. It specifies CASSLGWGVEGVAQHF.

The rearrangement joins TRBV7-2 to TRBJ2-3; D is uncertain. CDR3 size: 16 residues. The ends were cut back, 4 bases at V and 0 bases at J, with 14 bases in the middle. Germline CDR1 and CDR2: SGHTA and FQGNSA. In nucleotides, the CDR3 is TGTGCCAGCAGCTCCTCAGGCCTTCTAAGCACAGATACGCAGTATTTT. Its translation is CASSSSGLLSTDTQYF.

The V and J genes are TRBV2 and TRBJ2-4, with 7 bases fitting TRBD2. The CDR3 runs to 15 residues. Germline assignment: CDR1 SNHLY and CDR2 FYNNEI. Losses at the gene ends were 11 bases for V and 0 bases for J; bases not matched to a gene: 10. The DNA of the CDR3 is TGTGCCGTCAGCGAGGGGAGGGGAGCCAAAAACATTCAGTACTTC. It codes for CAVSEGRGAKNIQYF.

V and J are TRBV7-9 and TRBJ1-2; tentatively, D is TRBD1 (6 bases). CDR1 and CDR2 from the germline V gene are SEHNR and FQNEAQ (reference sequence). With 5 bases removed from V and 4 bases from J, the gap between germline ends came to 11 bases. The CDR3 totals 13 residues. CDR3 nucleotide sequence: TGTGCCAGCAGCACCCAAGGGGGCTATGGCTACACCTTC. Residues: CASSTQGGYGYTF.